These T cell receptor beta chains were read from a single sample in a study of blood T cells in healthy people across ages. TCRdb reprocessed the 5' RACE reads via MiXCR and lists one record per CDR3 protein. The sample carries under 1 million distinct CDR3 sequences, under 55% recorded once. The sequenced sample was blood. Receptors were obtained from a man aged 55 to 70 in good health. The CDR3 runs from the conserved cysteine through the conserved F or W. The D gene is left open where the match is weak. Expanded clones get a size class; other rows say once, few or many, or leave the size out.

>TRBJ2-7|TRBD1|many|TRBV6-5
TGTGCCAGCAGACCCCCGGGACAGGGCTCCTACGAGCAGTACTTC
CASRPPGQGSYEQYF
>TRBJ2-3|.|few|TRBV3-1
TGTGCCAGCAGCCAAGATGGGGGACCAAGCCCCCACTCGTATTTT
CASSQDGGPSPHSYF
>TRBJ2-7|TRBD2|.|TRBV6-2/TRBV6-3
TGTGCCAGCAGTTACGGGAGGCGGCTAGCGGATTACTACGAGCAGTACTTC
CASSYGRRLADYYEQYF
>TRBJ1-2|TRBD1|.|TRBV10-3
TGTGCCATCAGTGAGCCTGACAGGGCCTCCGAGGGAGGCTACACCTTC
CAISEPDRASEGGYTF
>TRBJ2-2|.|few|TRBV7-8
TGTGCCAGCAGGGGGGACTCGAACACCGGGGAGCTGTTTTTT
CASRGDSNTGELFF
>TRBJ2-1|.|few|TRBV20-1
TGCAGTGCTAGAGCTTCCGGGGGCCTTCTAGGTGAGCAGTTCTTC
CSARASGGLLGEQFF
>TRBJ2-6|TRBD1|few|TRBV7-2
TGTGCCAGCAGCACCCGGACAGGGGACAACGTCCTGACTTTC
CASSTRTGDNVLTF
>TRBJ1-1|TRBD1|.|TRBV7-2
TGTGCCAGCAGCTTCAGGGGGCATAACACTGAAGCTTTCTTT
CASSFRGHNTEAFF
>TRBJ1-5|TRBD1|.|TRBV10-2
TGCGCCAGCAGTGAGGCAGCGGGACAGGGTCGTCAGCCCCAGCATTTT
CASSEAAGQGRQPQHF
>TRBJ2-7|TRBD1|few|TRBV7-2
TGTGCCAGCAGGCGTACAGGGGCCGAGCAGTACTTC
CASRRTGAEQYF
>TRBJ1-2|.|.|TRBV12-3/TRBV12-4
TGTGCCAGCAGTTTGGCCAATCCGATCTATGGCTACACCTTC
CASSLANPIYGYTF
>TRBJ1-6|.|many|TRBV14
TGTGCCAGCAGCCAAGATCTGGACAGTACAACCCTCCACTTT
CASSQDLDSTTLHF
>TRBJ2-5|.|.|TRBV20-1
TGCAGCGCGCGTGTAGAGACAGAGGCAGAGACCCAGTACTTC
CSARVETEAETQYF
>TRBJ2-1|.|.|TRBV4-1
TGCGCCAGCAGCCAAAATCAAGCGGTGGTATCGATGAATGAGCAGTTCTTC
CASSQNQAVVSMNEQFF
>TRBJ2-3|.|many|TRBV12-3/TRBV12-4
TGTGCCAGCAGCCGCGACTGGGATACGCAGTATTTT
CASSRDWDTQYF
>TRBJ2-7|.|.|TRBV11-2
TGTGCCAGCAGCTTAAGTCTAACAGGGTGGTCGCGCGAGCAGTACTTC
CASSLSLTGWSREQYF
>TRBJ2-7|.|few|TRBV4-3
TGCGCCAGCAGCCAAGGCGGCGGGGTGTCCAACGAGCAGTACTTC
CASSQGGGVSNEQYF
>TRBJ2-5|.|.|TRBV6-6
TGTGCCAGCGGCCCCCCCAATGAGCAGTACTTC
CASGPPNEQYF
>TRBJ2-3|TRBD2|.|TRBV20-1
TGCAGTGCCCGGGGGACTAGCGGGGGGAGCACAGATACGCAGTATTTT
CSARGTSGGSTDTQYF
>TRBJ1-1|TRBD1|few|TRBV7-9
TGTGCCAGCAGCTTTACAGGGGAAGGCACTGAAGCTTTCTTT
CASSFTGEGTEAFF
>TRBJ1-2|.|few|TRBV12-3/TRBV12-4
TGTGCCAGCAGTCCCCTGCTCGGCCCCATTGGCTACACCTTC
CASSPLLGPIGYTF
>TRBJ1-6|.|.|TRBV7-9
TGTGCCAGCACCGGGACAACCCGTTCGCCCCTCCACTTT
CASTGTTRSPLHF